This TCR beta chain originates from a study of T cell repertoires in cytomegalovirus infection (dated by TCRdb to the late 2010s). In the study overall: Recently identified HLA-C-restricted CMV epitopes, whose presentation resists viral immunomodulation, were targeted by peptide stimulations together with well-studied HLA-B-restricted epitopes. Donor HLA type was relevant to the analysis, because carriage of CMV infection together with the matching HLA type was indicated by public TCR beta signatures.

The germline V gene yields MDHEN for CDR1 and SYDVKM for CDR2. V is cut by 5 bases and J by 0 bases, and the space between the germline ends is 14 bases. The CDR3 covers 17 residues, taking in both the cysteine and the phenylalanine. The kept DNA is CDR3 alone, 51 bases in frame from the first base. Per the publication, the treatment or condition label means: in vitro stimulation with specific CMV peptide epitopes to enrich CMV-specific T cells. For this clonotype: Its antigen is unknown. No much larger clone exists at a distance of one base, and base qualities are not known.

The listed sequencing device is Illumina HiSeq 1500. In-frame beta chains were kept once TCRdb had trimmed the public reads at Q25 with fastp and called clones with MiXCR. One record per CDR3 amino acid sequence lists the most common genes and DNA. A total of roughly 51,000 distinct CDR3 sequences appear in this sample, more than 15% of them only once. About 30% of the sample lies in the top ten. Results the study describes overall, beyond this receptor: Carriers of CMV infection plus the relevant HLA type were discriminated by the cumulative frequency of public TCR beta family members in the study cohort and in an independent roughly 370-donor cohort. The ex vivo response was dominated by HLA-C-restricted CMV-specific TCR beta clonotypes, which also provided the single most frequent clonotype in two of eight donors.

Sample: CD8+ T cells from cultured PBMCs, taken from culture after CMV antigen stimulation. The receptor comes from a human donor in good health (CMV status not recorded). Some clones in this sample may be carry-over from other donors' samples. The V gene is TRBV28 and the J gene is TRBJ2-6; the D element might be TRBD1 or TRBD2, as each aligns at 5 bases. The nucleotide sequence is TGTGCCAGCAGTGCCGGGACGCCCGACTCTGGGGCCAACGTCCTGACTTTC. It codes for CASSAGTPDSGANVLTF.